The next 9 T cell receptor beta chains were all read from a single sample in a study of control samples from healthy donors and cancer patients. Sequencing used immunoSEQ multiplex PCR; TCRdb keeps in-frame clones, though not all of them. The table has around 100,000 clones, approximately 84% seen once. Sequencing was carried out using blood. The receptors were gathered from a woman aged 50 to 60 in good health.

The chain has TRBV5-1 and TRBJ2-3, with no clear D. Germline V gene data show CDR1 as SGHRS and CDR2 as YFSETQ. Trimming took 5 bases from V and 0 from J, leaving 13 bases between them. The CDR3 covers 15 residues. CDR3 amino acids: CASSSELSSTDTQYF. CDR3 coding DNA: TGCGCCAGCAGTTCAGAACTGAGTAGCACAGATACGCAGTATTTT. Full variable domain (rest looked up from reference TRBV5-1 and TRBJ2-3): KAGVTQTPRYLIKTRGQQVTLSCSPISGHRSVSWYQQTPGQGLQFLFEYFSETQRNKGNFPGRFSGRQFSNSRSEMNVSTLELGDSALYLCASSSELSSTDTQYFGPGTRLTVL.

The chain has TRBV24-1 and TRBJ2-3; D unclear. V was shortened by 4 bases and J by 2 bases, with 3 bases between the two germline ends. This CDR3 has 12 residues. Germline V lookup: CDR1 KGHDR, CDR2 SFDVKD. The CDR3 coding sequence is TGTGCCACCAGTGAATCCACAGATACGCAGTATTTT. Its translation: CATSESTDTQYF.

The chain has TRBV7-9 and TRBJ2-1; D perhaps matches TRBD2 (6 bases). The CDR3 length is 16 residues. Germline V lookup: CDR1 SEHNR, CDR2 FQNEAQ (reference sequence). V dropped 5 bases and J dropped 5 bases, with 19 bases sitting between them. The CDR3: CASSPTGVSSDNEQFF. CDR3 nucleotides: TGTGCCAGCAGCCCCACGGGGGTCTCTTCTGACAATGAGCAGTTCTTC. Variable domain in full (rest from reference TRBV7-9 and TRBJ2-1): DTGVSQNPRHKITKRGQNVTFRCDPISEHNRLYWYRQTLGQGPEFLTYFQNEAQLEKSRLLSDRFSAERPKGSFSTLEIQRTEQGDSAMYLCASSPTGVSSDNEQFFGPGTRLTVL.

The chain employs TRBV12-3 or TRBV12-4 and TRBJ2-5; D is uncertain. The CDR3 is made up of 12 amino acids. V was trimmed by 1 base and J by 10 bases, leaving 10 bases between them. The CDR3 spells CASSLVRVGQYF. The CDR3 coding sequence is TGTGCCAGCAGTTTAGTACGAGTCGGCCAGTACTTC.

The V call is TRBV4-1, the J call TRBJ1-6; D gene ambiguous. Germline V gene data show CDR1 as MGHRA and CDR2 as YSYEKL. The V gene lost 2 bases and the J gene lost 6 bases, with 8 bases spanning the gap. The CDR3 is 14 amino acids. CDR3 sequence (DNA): TGCGCCAGCAGCCAAATAAACCCTAATTCACCCCTCCACTTT. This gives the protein CASSQINPNSPLHF.

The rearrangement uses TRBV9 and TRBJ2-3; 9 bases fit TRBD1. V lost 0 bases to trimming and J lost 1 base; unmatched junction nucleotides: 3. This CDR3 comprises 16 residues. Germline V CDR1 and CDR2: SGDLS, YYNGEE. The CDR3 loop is CASSVVGDRGTDTQYF. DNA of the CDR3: TGTGCCAGCAGCGTAGTAGGGGACAGGGGCACAGATACGCAGTATTTT.

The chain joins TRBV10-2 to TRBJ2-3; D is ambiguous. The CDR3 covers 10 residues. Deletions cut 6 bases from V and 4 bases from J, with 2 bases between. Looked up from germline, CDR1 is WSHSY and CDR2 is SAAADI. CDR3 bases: TGCGCCAGCAGAGCAGATACGCAGTATTTT. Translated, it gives CASRADTQYF.

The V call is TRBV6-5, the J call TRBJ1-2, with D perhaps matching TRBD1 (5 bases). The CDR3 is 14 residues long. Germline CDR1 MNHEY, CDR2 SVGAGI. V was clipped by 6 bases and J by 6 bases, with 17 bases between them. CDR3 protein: CASSLFGGENGYTF. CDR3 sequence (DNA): TGTGCCAGCAGCTTGTTCGGAGGGGAAAATGGCTACACCTTC.

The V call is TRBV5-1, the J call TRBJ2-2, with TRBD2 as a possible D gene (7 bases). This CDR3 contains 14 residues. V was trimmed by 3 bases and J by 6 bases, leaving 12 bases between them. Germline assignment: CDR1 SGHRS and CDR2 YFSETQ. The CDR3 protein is CASSSGGNSGELFF. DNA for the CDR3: TGCGCCAGCAGCTCGGGGGGCAACTCCGGGGAGCTGTTTTTT.